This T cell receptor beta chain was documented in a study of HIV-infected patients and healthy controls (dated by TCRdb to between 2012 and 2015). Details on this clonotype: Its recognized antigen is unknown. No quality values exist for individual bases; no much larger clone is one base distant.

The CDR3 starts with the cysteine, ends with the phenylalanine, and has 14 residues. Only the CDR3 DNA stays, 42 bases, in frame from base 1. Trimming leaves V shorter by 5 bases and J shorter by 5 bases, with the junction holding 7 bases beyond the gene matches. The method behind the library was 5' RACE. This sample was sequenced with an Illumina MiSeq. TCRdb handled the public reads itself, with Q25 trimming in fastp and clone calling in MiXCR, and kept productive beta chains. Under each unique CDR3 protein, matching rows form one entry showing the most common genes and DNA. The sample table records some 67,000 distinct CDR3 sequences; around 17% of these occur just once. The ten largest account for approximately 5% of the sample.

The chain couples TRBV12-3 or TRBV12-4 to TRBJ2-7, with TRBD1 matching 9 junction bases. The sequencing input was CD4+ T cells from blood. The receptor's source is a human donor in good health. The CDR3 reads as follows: CASSPGTGMHEQYF. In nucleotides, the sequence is TGTGCCAGCAGTCCCGGGACAGGGATGCACGAGCAGTACTTC.